Listed below are T cell receptor beta chains from one sample, sequenced in a study of cytomegalovirus exposure and HLA in healthy donors. The assay was immunoSEQ multiplex PCR, and TCRdb's table has in-frame clones only and misses some. The data contain more than 85,000 clones, around 15% of them singletons. Sequences were obtained from PBMCs. The source is a female donor in good health and CMV-seronegative. CDR3s include the opening cysteine and the closing phenylalanine or tryptophan. D genes are given only for firm matches. Size is stated for part of the rows, as once, few or many counts, or as a class when the clone is expanded.

>TRBD1|TRBJ1-2|.|TRBV29-1
CSVRKPKQGAGYGYTF
TGCAGCGTCCGAAAACCCAAACAGGGGGCTGGCTATGGCTACACCTTC
>TRBD1|TRBJ1-6|.|TRBV7-2
CASSETGVIAYNSPLHF
TGTGCCAGCAGCGAAACAGGGGTTATAGCCTATAATTCACCCCTCCACTTT
>.|TRBJ1-5|.|TRBV6-1
CASSGDLHQPQHF
TGTGCCAGCAGCGGGGACTTACATCAGCCCCAGCATTTT
>.|TRBJ2-1|few|TRBV29-1
CSVERDTTNEQFF
TGCAGCGTGGAAAGGGACACCACCAATGAGCAGTTCTTC
>.|TRBJ1-5|few|TRBV27
CASSPTTGYQPQHF
TGTGCCAGCAGTCCTACGACAGGTTATCAGCCCCAGCATTTT
>TRBD1|TRBJ2-3|.|TRBV14
CASSPPRTGGTDTQYF
TGTGCCAGCAGCCCCCCACGGACAGGGGGAACAGATACGCAGTATTTT
>TRBD2|TRBJ2-5|.|TRBV7-2
CASSAAGGRETQYF
TGTGCCAGCAGTGCGGCGGGAGGGAGAGAGACCCAGTACTTC
>.|TRBJ2-1|few|TRBV29-1
CSVVPVRVRSSYNEQFF
TGCAGCGTTGTTCCAGTGCGAGTTAGGAGCTCCTACAATGAGCAGTTCTTC
>.|TRBJ1-6|few|TRBV7-9
CASRPDSYNSPLHF
TGTGCCAGCAGACCGGACAGCTATAATTCACCCCTCCACTTT
>.|TRBJ2-7|few|TRBV5-6
CASSLAGESISEQYF
TGTGCCAGCAGCTTGGCCGGGGAATCAATCTCCGAGCAGTACTTC
>.|TRBJ2-6|few|TRBV9
CASSVANSRVWGGANVLTF
TGTGCCAGCAGCGTAGCCAACAGCAGGGTCTGGGGTGGGGCCAACGTCCTGACTTTC
>TRBD1|TRBJ1-3|.|TRBV4-3
CASSLGLDRGNTIYF
TGCGCCAGCAGCCTAGGCCTGGACAGGGGAAACACCATATATTTT
>.|TRBJ1-1|few|TRBV19
CASSTTVNTEAFF
TGTGCCAGTAGTACAACAGTGAACACTGAAGCTTTCTTT
>.|TRBJ2-4|.|TRBV7-2
CASSLVSAAWDIQYF
TGTGCCAGCAGCTTAGTTTCCGCGGCCTGGGACATTCAGTACTTC
>.|TRBJ2-7|.|TRBV6-1
CASSLGGLIVEQYF
TGTGCCAGCAGTCTCGGGGGGCTGATTGTCGAGCAGTACTTC
>TRBD1|TRBJ2-4|.|TRBV19
CASRDSSGTGGSTAKNIQYF
TGTGCCAGTAGGGACTCATCCGGGACAGGGGGCTCGACGGCCAAAAACATTCAGTACTTC
>TRBD2|TRBJ2-4|.|TRBV5-1
CASSLFAGGGENIQYF
TGCGCCAGCAGCTTGTTTGCGGGAGGGGGGGAAAACATTCAGTACTTC
>.|TRBJ1-3|.|TRBV7-3
CASSLVCRAIYF
TGTGCCAGCAGCTTAGTTTGCAGGGCCATATATTTT
>.|TRBJ1-4|few|TRBV5-6
CASSSLGEKLFF
TGTGCCAGCAGCTCCCTGGGCGAAAAACTGTTTTTT
>.|TRBJ2-7|.|TRBV27
CASSFGGVSSYEQYF
TGTGCCAGCAGTTTTGGAGGGGTAAGCTCCTACGAGCAGTACTTC
>.|TRBJ1-1|.|TRBV25-1
CASSQDRRGAFF
TGTGCCAGCAGTCAGGATCGCCGGGGAGCTTTCTTT
>TRBD1|TRBJ1-3|.|TRBV6-5
CASSYTRTGVGNTIYF
TGTGCCAGCAGTTACACCAGGACAGGGGTTGGAAACACCATATATTTT
>TRBD2|TRBJ2-1|few|TRBV28
CASSLGTSGRNEQFF
TGTGCCAGCAGTTTAGGGACTAGCGGGAGAAATGAGCAGTTCTTC
>.|TRBJ1-2|.|TRBV14
CASSQGAGIINGYTF
TGTGCCAGCAGCCAAGGTGCGGGGATCATAAATGGCTACACCTTC
>.|TRBJ1-1|.|TRBV2
CASSEQGNTEAFF
TGTGCCAGCAGTGAGCAGGGGAACACTGAAGCTTTCTTT
>.|TRBJ2-2|once|TRBV13
CASSSGAANTGELFF
TGTGCCAGCAGCTCTGGGGCAGCGAACACCGGGGAGCTGTTTTTT
>.|TRBJ1-1|few|TRBV7-2
CASSALHLNTEAFF
TGTGCCAGCAGCGCCCTCCACTTGAACACTGAAGCTTTCTTT
>TRBD1|TRBJ2-3|.|TRBV10-3
CAISPGQGLADTQYF
TGTGCCATCAGCCCGGGACAGGGTTTGGCAGATACGCAGTATTTT
>.|TRBJ1-1|few|TRBV30
CAWSHNTEAFF
TGTGCCTGGAGCCATAACACTGAAGCTTTCTTT
>.|TRBJ2-7|few|TRBV5-6
CASSPLNGGAQLNF
TGTGCCAGCAGCCCACTCAATGGGGGGGCCCAACTAAACTTC
>.|TRBJ1-5|few|TRBV9
CASSVDPGNQPQHF
TGTGCCAGCAGCGTAGATCCTGGCAATCAGCCCCAGCATTTT
>TRBD1|TRBJ1-3|few|TRBV9
CASSVMGTGADTIYF
TGTGCCAGCAGCGTAATGGGGACAGGGGCGGACACCATATATTTT
>TRBD1|TRBJ2-6|few|TRBV27
CASSSLGQLSGANVLTF
TGTGCCAGCAGTTCTCTGGGACAGCTCTCTGGGGCCAACGTCCTGACTTTC
>TRBD2|TRBJ2-1|.|TRBV18
CASQLLAGDEQFF
TGTGCCAGCCAACTACTAGCGGGGGATGAGCAGTTCTTC
>TRBD2|TRBJ2-3|.|TRBV6-5
CASSISGIRTDTQYF
TGTGCCAGCAGTATTAGCGGGATAAGGACAGATACGCAGTATTTT
>.|TRBJ2-1|few|TRBV4-1
CASSQDPFGAHNEQFF
TGCGCCAGCAGCCAAGATCCTTTTGGGGCCCACAATGAGCAGTTCTTC
>TRBD1|TRBJ1-4|.|TRBV19
CASRKVQGVEKLFF
TGTGCCAGTAGAAAAGTACAGGGGGTGGAAAAACTGTTTTTT
>TRBD1|TRBJ2-6|few|TRBV7-7
CASSLDRAGGANVLTF
TGTGCTAGCAGCTTAGACAGGGCAGGTGGGGCCAACGTCCTGACTTTC
>TRBD2|TRBJ2-3|.|TRBV5-4
CASSLRLAGSNTQYF
TGTGCCAGCAGCTTGAGACTAGCGGGATCAAATACGCAGTATTTT
>.|TRBJ1-5|.|TRBV7-2
CASSPDRRNQPQHF
TGTGCCAGCAGCCCCGACAGACGCAATCAGCCCCAGCATTTT
>.|TRBJ1-3|.|TRBV28
CASTRGIDAGNTIYF
TGTGCCAGCACCCGCGGTATTGATGCGGGAAACACCATATATTTT
>.|TRBJ2-2|.|TRBV2
CASRAGRGGELFF
TGTGCCAGCAGGGCTGGAAGGGGCGGGGAGCTGTTTTTT
>.|TRBJ1-6|.|TRBV7-2
CASSFRQPAYNSPLHF
TGTGCCAGCAGCTTCCGACAGCCAGCCTATAATTCACCCCTCCACTTT
>.|TRBJ2-5|.|TRBV19
CASSTRDKETQYF
TGTGCCAGTAGTACACGGGACAAAGAGACCCAGTACTTC